These 14 T cell receptor beta chains originate from one sample sequenced in a study of T cell responses to AZD1222 COVID-19 vaccine. TCRdb's table, derived via immunoSEQ multiplex PCR, lists solely in-frame clones and lacks some. The sample has roughly 190,000 clones, 90% to 95% seen once. Material: peripheral blood, obtained 28 days after the second dose of the MenACWY control vaccine. These receptors were taken from an adult who received the MenACWY meningococcal vaccine as a control.

This clone has just one count. The chain links TRBV6-2 or TRBV6-3 to TRBJ2-1, with no clear D. CDR1 is MNHEY, CDR2 SVGEGT, per germline. This CDR3 comprises 12 residues. Trimming shortened V by 4 bases and J by 9 bases, and 10 bases separated the two germline ends. DNA of the CDR3: TGTGCCAGCAGTTCTAGTGGGTTTGAGCAGTTCTTC. Its translation: CASSSSGFEQFF.

The rearrangement links TRBV18 to TRBJ2-7; 8 bases match TRBD1. The V segment lost 6 bases and the J segment 6 bases; nucleotides outside the gene matches: 10. Germline V CDR1 and CDR2: KGHSH, LQKENI. The CDR3 sequence is 14 residues long. The CDR3, as DNA: TGTGCCAGCTCTCAGGAACAGGGGGTCGTCGAGCAGTACTTC. Translating gives CASSQEQGVVEQYF.

The V and J genes are TRBV6-2 or TRBV6-3 and TRBJ2-7; D gene ambiguous. Germline V gene lookup returns CDR1 MNHEY and CDR2 SVGEGT. V lost 6 bases, J lost 0 bases, and 15 bases lay in between. The CDR3 spans 15 residues. Written as DNA, the CDR3 is TGTGCCAGCAGCCCAACCGATAGGAGCTCCTACGAGCAGTACTTC. Its translation is CASSPTDRSSYEQYF.

The V and J genes are TRBV6-4 and TRBJ2-2, with 13 bases that match TRBD2. The CDR3 contains 16 residues. CDR1 MRHNA and CDR2 SNTAGT come from the germline V gene. Trimming cost V 4 bases and J 6 bases; bases outside gene matches: 5. The CDR3 DNA follows: TGTGCCAGCAGTGCCGGACTAGCGGGAGCGGCCGGGGAGCTGTTTTTT. Protein: CASSAGLAGAAGELFF.

The chain has TRBV19 and TRBJ2-1; TRBD1 is a possible D gene (6 bases). Germline assignment: CDR1 LNHDA and CDR2 SQIVND (reference sequence). Between the trimmed V and J ends, which lost 1 base and 5 bases, there was a span of 18 bases. The CDR3 runs 17 residues. The CDR3 is CASSIGLRRGKDNEQFF. CDR3 coding DNA: TGTGCCAGTAGTATAGGGCTCCGCAGGGGTAAGGACAATGAGCAGTTCTTC.

The gene calls are TRBV5-1 and TRBJ2-1, with 13 nucleotides matching TRBD2. CDR3 size: 15 residues. The germline V gene encodes CDR1 SGHRS and CDR2 YFSETQ. After removal of 3 bases from V and 9 bases from J, the junction contained 6 bases not matched to a gene. CDR3: CASSSGLAGVREQFF. The CDR3 DNA follows: TGCGCCAGCAGCTCCGGACTAGCGGGAGTTCGTGAGCAGTTCTTC.

This chain uses TRBV23-1 with TRBJ2-2; 8 bases fit TRBD1. TRBV23-1 is recorded as an ORF, its role being uncertain. The V and J ends lost 0 bases and 6 bases, in that order; junction bases with no gene match: 12. The CDR3 totals 18 residues. The chain's CDR3 is CASSQSPLTGDGAGELFF. The CDR3 DNA sequence: TGCGCCAGCAGTCAATCACCCCTGACAGGGGATGGGGCCGGGGAGCTGTTTTTT.

This clone was detected a few times. This chain links TRBV11-1 with TRBJ2-1; D may be TRBD2 (5 bases). This CDR3 region has 14 residues. CDR1 and CDR2 (germline): SGHAT, FQDESV (reference sequence). The V gene lost 5 bases and the J gene lost 10 bases, with 18 bases spanning the gap. The CDR3 region has the DNA TGTGCCAGCAGCCCCCACGTAACTAGGTCCGAGCAGTTCTTC. Translating gives CASSPHVTRSEQFF.

Remarks on this clone: At one end the junction does not follow the germline gene, possibly because of a read error. The chain links TRBV7-3 to TRBJ2-3; no definite D call. Germline assignment: CDR1 SGHTA and CDR2 FQGTGA. The CDR3 totals 13 residues. The CDR3 bases are TGTGCCAGCAGCTCTCCCGGCACCGATACGCAGTATTTT. Translating gives CASSSPGTDTQYF.

This chain uses TRBV6-6 with TRBJ2-1; the match to TRBD2 covers 8 bases. J lost 8 bases, V lost 0 bases, and 6 bases had no gene match. Per the germline V gene, CDR1 is MNHNY and CDR2 is SVGAGI (reference sequence). CDR3 length: 15 residues. The CDR3 protein is CASSYSSGGPDEQFF. The DNA for the CDR3 is TGTGCCAGCAGTTACTCGTCGGGAGGGCCCGATGAGCAGTTCTTC.

V usage is TRBV18 and J usage is TRBJ2-7; D may be TRBD1 (5 bases). The ends were cut back, 4 bases at V and 1 base at J, with 14 bases in the middle. Germline-derived CDR1 and CDR2 are KGHSH and LQKENI. The CDR3 consists of 15 residues. CDR3 amino acids: CASSLEQASSYEQYF. The CDR3 DNA reads TGTGCCAGCTCACTAGAACAGGCTTCTTCCTACGAGCAGTACTTC. Variable domain in full (rest from reference TRBV18 and TRBJ2-7): NAGVMQNPRHLVRRRGQEARLRCSPMKGHSHVYWYRQLPEEGLKFMVYLQKENIIDESGMPKERFSAEFPKEGPSILRIQQVVRGDSAAYFCASSLEQASSYEQYFGPGTRLTVT.

The V gene is TRBV29-1, the J gene TRBJ1-5; the D gene is possibly TRBD1 (6 bases). This CDR3 has 15 residues. V lost 8 bases to trimming and J lost 2 bases, with 19 bases between them. Germline V gene data show CDR1 as SQVTM and CDR2 as ANQGSEA. In DNA, the CDR3 is TGCAGCTTTTCTCAGGGGCCACGGGGCAATCAGCCCCAGCATTTT. This translates into CSFSQGPRGNQPQHF.

This clone has only one observation. The J gene is TRBJ2-2, the V gene TRBV27, with TRBD2 matching 7 bases. V was clipped by 6 bases and J by 0 bases; unmatched bases: 4. There are 15 residues in the CDR3. The germline V gene encodes CDR1 MNHEY and CDR2 SMNVEV (reference sequence). CDR3 amino acids: CASRGEGTNTGELFF. The CDR3 DNA follows: TGTGCCAGCAGGGGGGAGGGGACGAACACCGGGGAGCTGTTTTTT.

V and J are TRBV29-1 and TRBJ2-2, with 9 nucleotides matching TRBD2. CDR1 is SQVTM and CDR2 is ANQGSEA in the germline V gene. This CDR3 region has 14 residues. V trimming: 6 bases; J trimming: 0 bases; junction bases outside the gene matches: 2. CDR3 nucleotide sequence: TGCAGCGTAAGACTAGCGGCGAACACCGGGGAGCTGTTTTTT. It translates to CSVRLAANTGELFF.